This T cell receptor beta chain is from a study of T-cell reconstitution after alpha-beta-depleted transplantation in children. Unique molecular identifiers tagged the TCRbeta library. TCRdb redid the calling of the PCR reads with MiXCR, one entry per CDR3 protein. The sample shows fewer than 1 million distinct CDR3 sequences, 16% of them seen only once. This clonotype was picked up many times. Germline lookup yields CDR1 SGHRS and CDR2 YFSETQ. V lost 3 bases, J lost 1 base, and 14 bases lay in between. There are 16 residues in the CDR3. The chain joins TRBV5-1 to TRBJ2-1; a weak D match, TRBD2 (6 bases). This clonotype originated in a male patient younger than 18 who had a stem cell transplant for acute lymphoblastic leukemia, so the T cells may come from the graft donor. The sample was PBMCs, mostly from graft donor cells, taken 360 days after TCRalphabeta/CD19-depleted stem cell transplant. CDR3 amino acids: CASSWLLASSYNEQFF. The DNA of the CDR3 is TGCGCCAGCAGCTGGCTACTAGCAAGTTCCTACAATGAGCAGTTCTTC.